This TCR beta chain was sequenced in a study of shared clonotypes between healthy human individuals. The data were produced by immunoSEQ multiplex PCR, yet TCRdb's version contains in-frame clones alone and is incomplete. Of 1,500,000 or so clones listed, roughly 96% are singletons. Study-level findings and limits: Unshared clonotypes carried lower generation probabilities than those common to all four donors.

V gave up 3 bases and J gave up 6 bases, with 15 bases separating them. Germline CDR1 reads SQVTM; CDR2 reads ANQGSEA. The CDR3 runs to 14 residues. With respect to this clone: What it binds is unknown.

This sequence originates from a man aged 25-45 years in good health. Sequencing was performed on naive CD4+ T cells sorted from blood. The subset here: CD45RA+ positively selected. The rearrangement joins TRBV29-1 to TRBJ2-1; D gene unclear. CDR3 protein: CSVEKGLGINEQFF. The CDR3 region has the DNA TGCAGCGTTGAGAAGGGCCTCGGTATCAATGAGCAGTTCTTC.